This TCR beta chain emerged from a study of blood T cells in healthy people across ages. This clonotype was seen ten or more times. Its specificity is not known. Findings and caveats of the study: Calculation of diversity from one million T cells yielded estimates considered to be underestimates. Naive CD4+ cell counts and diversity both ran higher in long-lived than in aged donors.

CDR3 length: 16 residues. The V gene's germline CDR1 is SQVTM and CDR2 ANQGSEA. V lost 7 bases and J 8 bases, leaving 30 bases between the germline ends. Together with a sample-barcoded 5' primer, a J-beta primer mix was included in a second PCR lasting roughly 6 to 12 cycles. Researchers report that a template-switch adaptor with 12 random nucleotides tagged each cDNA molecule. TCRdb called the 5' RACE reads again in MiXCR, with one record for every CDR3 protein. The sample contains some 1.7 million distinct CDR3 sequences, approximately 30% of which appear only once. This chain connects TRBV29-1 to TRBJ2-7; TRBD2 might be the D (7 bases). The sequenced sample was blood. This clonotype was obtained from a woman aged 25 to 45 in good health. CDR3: CSARQGRGLSVGQQYF. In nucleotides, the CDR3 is TGCAGCGCCCGCCAGGGGCGGGGACTATCCGTCGGCCAGCAGTACTTC.